This TCR beta chain derives from a study of T-cell reconstitution after alpha-beta-depleted transplantation in children. This CDR3 contains 14 residues. V dropped 6 bases and J dropped 2; count of bases not matched to a gene: 6. From germline, CDR1 is MDHEN and CDR2 SYDVKM. In its sample, this clonotype was seen many times. Construction of the TCRbeta library involved unique molecular identifiers. TCRdb itself ran the PCR reads through MiXCR, one entry per CDR3 protein. The top ten hold around 2.5% of the sample, which has hundreds of thousands of distinct CDR3 sequences, around 12% seen once. The chain combines TRBV28 with TRBJ1-2, with 7 bases lining up with TRBD1. Sequences were derived from PBMCs from the stem cell graft donor, sampled from the stem cell graft. This receptor was obtained from a human donor who donated a stem cell graft to a child with acute lymphoblastic leukemia. CDR3 residues: CASSFTGVNYGYTF. CDR3 nucleotide sequence: TGTGCCAGCAGCTTTACAGGGGTGAACTATGGCTACACCTTC.